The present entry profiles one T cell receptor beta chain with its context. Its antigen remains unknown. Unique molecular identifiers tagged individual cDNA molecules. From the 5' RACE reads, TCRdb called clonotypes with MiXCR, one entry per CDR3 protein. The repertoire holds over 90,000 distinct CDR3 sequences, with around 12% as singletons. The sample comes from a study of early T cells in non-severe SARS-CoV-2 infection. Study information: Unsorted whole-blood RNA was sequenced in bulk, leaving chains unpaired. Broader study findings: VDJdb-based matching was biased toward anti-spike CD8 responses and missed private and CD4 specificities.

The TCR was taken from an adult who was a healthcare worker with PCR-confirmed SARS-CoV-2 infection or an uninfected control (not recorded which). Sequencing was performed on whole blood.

The CDR3 DNA is TGTGCCAGCAGCCTCGCCCTTACCAATGGCTACACCTTC. As protein: CASSLALTNGYTF. V usage is TRBV28 and J usage is TRBJ1-2; no clear D gene. From germline, CDR1 is MDHEN and CDR2 SYDVKM. The CDR3 totals 13 residues. V lost 6 bases and J lost 6, with 14 bases in between.